This paragraph reports one TCR beta chain. Germline V gene sequence: CDR1 MNHNS, CDR2 SASEGT. The CDR3 length is 16 residues. Trimming cost V 2 bases and J 6 bases; bases outside gene matches: 6. The sample originates from a study of blood T cell repertoires in COVID-19. Across the whole study: Both acute and convalescent COVID-19 samples were obtained from the United States, Italy and Spain.

As handled by the study authors: Estimates of nucleated cell counts were drawn from the amplification of reference gene primers. Clones were read by immunoSEQ multiplex PCR, and TCRdb kept only the in-frame ones, dropping some. V, J and clone size derive from that table, while D and trimming were established from the DNA sequence. Among 330,000 or so clones listed, roughly nine tenths were seen once. Enrolled during active infection, Seattle patients were then followed longitudinally. The material sequenced was peripheral blood. The clonotype comes from a woman in her sixties with COVID-19, enrolled during active disease. The chain joins TRBV6-1 to TRBJ1-4; 10 bases fit TRBD1. The CDR3 is CASSETYGQGDEKLFF. CDR3 DNA sequence: TGTGCCAGCAGTGAAACCTATGGACAGGGGGATGAAAAACTGTTTTTT.